The subject of this entry is one TCR beta chain. The antigen is unknown. Quantitative barcoded 5'-RACE was used to prepare TCR beta libraries. TCRdb recomputed calls from the 5' RACE reads with MiXCR, one row per CDR3 protein. Here the sample spans about 480,000 distinct CDR3 sequences, roughly a sixth being singletons. Germline V gene lookup returns CDR1 SEHNR and CDR2 FQNEAQ (reference sequence). The CDR3 consists of 17 residues. Trimming cost V 5 bases and J 0 bases, with 17 bases left between them. The sample comes from a study of CD8 T cells in ankylosing spondylitis. Findings and limits, study-wide: One TCR beta motif, made up of fewer than 10 highly homologous variants, appeared characteristic of ankylosing spondylitis blood. The disease-linked clones had a CD8+ phenotype and low blood frequencies. The study looked at matched synovial fluid samples from ankylosing spondylitis patients. Disease-linked clones were reported to be significantly enriched there.

The chain couples TRBV7-9 to TRBJ2-1; D gene ambiguous. Sequenced input: blood, either unsorted or a sorted T cell fraction (not recorded which). The TCR originated in a male donor with ankylosing spondylitis. This CDR3 reads CASSPYGGDPSYNEQFF. CDR3 nucleotides: TGTGCCAGCAGCCCCTACGGTGGTGACCCCTCCTACAATGAGCAGTTCTTC. Supplemented by reference TRBV7-9 and TRBJ2-1, the full variable domain reads DTGVSQNPRHKITKRGQNVTFRCDPISEHNRLYWYRQTLGQGPEFLTYFQNEAQLEKSRLLSDRFSAERPKGSFSTLEIQRTEQGDSAMYLCASSPYGGDPSYNEQFFGPGTRLTVL.